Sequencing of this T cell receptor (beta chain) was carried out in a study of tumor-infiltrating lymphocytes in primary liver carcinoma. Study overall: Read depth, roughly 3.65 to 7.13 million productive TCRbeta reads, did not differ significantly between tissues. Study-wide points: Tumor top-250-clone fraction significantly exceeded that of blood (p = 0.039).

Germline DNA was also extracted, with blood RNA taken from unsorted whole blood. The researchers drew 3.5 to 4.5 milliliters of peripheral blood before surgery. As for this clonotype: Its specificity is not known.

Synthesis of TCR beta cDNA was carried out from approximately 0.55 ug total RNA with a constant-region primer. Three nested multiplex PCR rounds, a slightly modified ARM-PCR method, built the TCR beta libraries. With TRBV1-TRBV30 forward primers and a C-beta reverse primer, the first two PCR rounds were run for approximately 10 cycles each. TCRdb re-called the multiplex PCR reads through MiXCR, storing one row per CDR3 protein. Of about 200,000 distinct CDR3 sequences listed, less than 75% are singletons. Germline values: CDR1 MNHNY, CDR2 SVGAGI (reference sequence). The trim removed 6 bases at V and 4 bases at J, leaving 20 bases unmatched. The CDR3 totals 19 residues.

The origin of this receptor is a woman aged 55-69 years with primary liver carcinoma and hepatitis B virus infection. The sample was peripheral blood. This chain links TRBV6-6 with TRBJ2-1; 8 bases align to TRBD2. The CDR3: CASSRGGSGESRRYNEQFF. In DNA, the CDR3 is TGTGCCAGCAGCCGAGGGGGTAGCGGGGAGAGCCGCCGGTACAATGAGCAGTTCTTC.